The 29 T cell receptor beta chains below all came from one sample that was sequenced in a study of T cells after yellow fever vaccination. TCRdb reprocessed the 5' RACE reads with MiXCR, giving one entry per CDR3 protein. In the table there are about 320,000 distinct CDR3 sequences, about 4.5% of which are singletons. Source: PBMCs, taken 15 days after the yellow fever booster vaccination. The receptors derive from a man between 18 and 29 years old who received the YFV17D yellow fever vaccine.

This clonotype has more than one count but fewer than ten. The rearrangement joins TRBV7-2 to TRBJ1-1; the D is unclear. Trimming pared 4 bases from V and 4 bases from J, leaving 19 bases between. In germline, CDR1 is SGHTA, CDR2 FQGNSA. This CDR3 is built from 16 residues. The CDR3 sequence is CASSSDTLGLSTEAFF. The CDR3 nucleotides are TGTGCCAGCAGCTCCGACACACTAGGATTGAGCACTGAAGCTTTCTTT.

This chain uses TRBV19 with TRBJ2-1; D may be TRBD1 or TRBD2 (6 bases each). CDR3 length equals 13 residues. Germline V gene sequence: CDR1 LNHDA, CDR2 SQIVND (reference sequence). Trimming cost V 9 bases and J 3 bases, with 12 bases left between them. DNA of the CDR3: TGTGCCAGCGCGGGACAACGCTACAATGAGCAGTTCTTC. Translation: CASAGQRYNEQFF.

The CDR3 DNA reads as TGTGCCAGCAGCCCTAATTGGTCCCCCACAGATACGCAGTATTTT. Its translation: CASSPNWSPTDTQYF. The J gene is TRBJ2-3, the V gene TRBV7-3; no definite D call. Trimming took 5 bases from V and 2 from J, leaving 14 bases between them. CDR1 SGHTA and CDR2 FQGTGA come from the germline V gene. The CDR3 has 15 amino acids. The full variable domain, in which reference TRBV7-3 and TRBJ2-3 provide the parts outside the CDR3, is GAGVSQTPSNKVTEKGKYVELRCDPISGHTALYWYRQSLGQGPEFLIYFQGTGAADDSGLPNDRFFAVRPEGSVSTLKIQRTERGDSAVYLCASSPNWSPTDTQYFGPGTRLTVL.

At least ten counts were recorded for this clonotype. The chain is built from TRBV5-1 and TRBJ1-6; D not resolved. Germline CDR1 and CDR2: SGHRS and YFSETQ. The CDR3 has 15 residues. The germline V and J ends were trimmed by 4 bases and 9 bases, with 17 bases remaining between them. CDR3 sequence: CASSPEPLGGSPLHF. DNA for the CDR3: TGCGCCAGCAGCCCGGAACCCCTCGGCGGTTCACCCCTCCACTTT. Filled out from reference TRBV5-1 and TRBJ1-6, the complete variable domain reads KAGVTQTPRYLIKTRGQQVTLSCSPISGHRSVSWYQQTPGQGLQFLFEYFSETQRNKGNFPGRFSGRQFSNSRSEMNVSTLELGDSALYLCASSPEPLGGSPLHFGNGTRLTVT.

This CDR3 is CASSLNSEKLFF. The DNA for the CDR3 is TGTGCCAGCAGCTTAAACTCTGAAAAACTGTTTTTT. The V gene is TRBV11-2, the J gene TRBJ1-4; D remains ambiguous. This CDR3 is built from 12 residues. The germline V gene encodes CDR1 SGHAT and CDR2 FQNNGV. The V end lost 2 bases, the J end lost 7 bases, and 5 bases lay between the germline ends.

This clonotype was counted at least ten times. This rearrangement joins TRBV6-1 to TRBJ2-7, with D perhaps matching TRBD2 (7 bases). The germline CDR1 and CDR2 sequences are MNHNS and SASEGT. The germline V and J ends were trimmed by 3 bases and 2 bases, with 11 bases remaining between them. The CDR3 spans 14 residues. Here the CDR3 reads CASSDRGGPYEQYF. The CDR3 DNA follows: TGTGCCAGCAGTGACAGGGGAGGGCCCTACGAGCAGTACTTC.

The chain combines TRBV5-5 with TRBJ2-2; 8 nucleotides line up with TRBD2. The junction had 6 bases not matched to a gene; V was cut back by 4 bases and J by 7 bases. The CDR3 contains 14 residues. Germline loops: CDR1 SGHKS, CDR2 YYEKEE (reference sequence). This CDR3 reads CASSPYSGDGELFF. The CDR3 nucleotides read TGTGCCAGCAGCCCATATAGCGGGGACGGGGAGCTGTTTTTT.

This clonotype was observed a handful of times. V usage is TRBV27 and J usage is TRBJ2-7; 9 positions agree with TRBD1. In germline, CDR1 is MNHEY, CDR2 SMNVEV (reference sequence). Losses at the gene ends were 0 bases for V and 6 bases for J; bases not matched to a gene: 12. There are 17 residues in the CDR3. CDR3 amino acids: CASSLSLPSTGGFEQYV. Written as DNA, the CDR3 is TGTGCCAGCAGTTTATCCCTCCCCTCGACAGGGGGGTTCGAGCAGTACGTC.

The chain links TRBV4-1 to TRBJ1-1; 8 bases agree with TRBD1. The length of the CDR3 is 17 residues. Trimming cost V 0 bases and J 1 base; bases outside gene matches: 7. Germline CDR1 is MGHRA and CDR2 is YSYEKL. The DNA of the CDR3 is TGCGCCAGCAGCCAAGATCCCACCGGGACAGGGAACACTGAAGCTTTCTTT. Protein sequence: CASSQDPTGTGNTEAFF.

This clonotype occurred many times. The chain uses TRBV7-8 and TRBJ1-1, with D uncertain. Trimming shortened V by 6 bases and J by 4 bases, and 15 bases separated the two germline ends. Germline CDR1 is SGHVS and CDR2 is FQNEAQ. The CDR3 runs to 14 residues. CDR3 DNA: TGTGCCAGCAGTTACCGTGCGGGCAGCACTGAAGCTTTCTTT. Protein sequence: CASSYRAGSTEAFF.

This clonotype has more than one count but fewer than ten. V gene TRBV6-2 or TRBV6-3 combines with J gene TRBJ2-5; D is perhaps TRBD1 or TRBD2 (5 bases each). The CDR3 loop spans 14 amino acids. Germline V gene data show CDR1 as MNHEY and CDR2 as SVGEGT. The V gene lost 8 bases and the J gene lost 2 bases, with 15 bases spanning the gap. CDR3 in amino acids: CASVTGGGQETQYF. CDR3 bases: TGTGCCAGCGTCACCGGTGGGGGTCAAGAGACCCAGTACTTC.

The chain couples TRBV21-1 to TRBJ2-5; the DNA was not used to check the table's D call, TRBD1. TRBV21-1 is termed a pseudogene. There are 19 residues in the CDR3. The CDR3 DNA sequence: TGTGCCAGCAGCAAGGTAACACAGACAGCTGAAAACCTTCAAGAGACCCAGTACTTC. As protein: CASSKVTQTAENLQETQYF.

The chain is built from TRBV5-4 and TRBJ2-2; D not resolved. V lost 3 bases and J 3 bases, leaving 3 bases between the germline ends. The CDR3 has 12 residues. CDR1 is SGHNT and CDR2 is YYREEE in the germline V gene (reference sequence). As DNA, the CDR3 is TGTGCCAGCAGCTGGCACACCGGGGAGCTGTTTTTT. Translation: CASSWHTGELFF.

This clonotype was counted a few times. The J gene is TRBJ2-5, the V gene TRBV12-3 or TRBV12-4, with D unresolved. The CDR3 runs to 12 residues. Trimming took off 3 bases at V and 5 bases at J, with 7 bases between the two ends. This CDR3 reads CASSFGRETQYF. The DNA of the CDR3 is TGTGCCAGCAGTTTCGGTCGCGAGACCCAGTACTTC.

There are many counts of this clonotype. V gene TRBV6-5 combines with J gene TRBJ1-1, with D maybe TRBD1 (6 bases). With 7 bases removed from V and 3 bases from J, the gap between germline ends came to 18 bases. The CDR3 loop spans 15 amino acids. Germline-derived CDR1 and CDR2 are MNHEY and SVGAGI. The CDR3 loop reads CASTPRPTGHTEAFF. CDR3 in DNA: TGTGCCAGCACCCCAAGACCCACAGGGCACACTGAAGCTTTCTTT.

The CDR3 DNA follows: TGTGCCAGCAGACTCCTCGAGACCCAGTACTTC. It translates to CASRLLETQYF. The V call is TRBV3-1, the J call TRBJ2-5; D unclear. Germline V lookup: CDR1 LGHDT, CDR2 YNNKEL (reference sequence). CDR3 size: 11 residues. Trimming removed 6 bases from V and 5 bases from J, with 7 bases in between.

This clonotype was observed many times. This chain connects TRBV7-2 to TRBJ2-1; no clear D gene. Trimming took off 3 bases at V and 4 bases at J, with 10 bases between the two ends. This CDR3 is built from 14 residues. Germline V CDR1 and CDR2: SGHTA, FQGNSA. The CDR3, as DNA: TGTGCCAGCAGCTTCTCGTGGGTTTACAATGAGCAGTTCTTC. Amino acid sequence: CASSFSWVYNEQFF.

This clonotype was observed at least ten times. The V gene is TRBV27, the J gene TRBJ2-4; 9 bases align to TRBD2. The germline CDR1 and CDR2 sequences are MNHEY and SMNVEV (reference sequence). V was pared by 6 bases and J by 7 bases, with 4 bases of the junction left unmatched. This CDR3 comprises 13 residues. The CDR3 spells CASSLGLANIQYF. CDR3 bases: TGTGCCAGCAGCCTAGGACTAGCGAACATTCAGTACTTC.

This chain joins TRBV12-3 or TRBV12-4 and TRBJ1-2; TRBD1 agrees at 8 bases. The CDR3 extends over 15 amino acids. J lost 3 bases, V lost 5 bases, and 8 bases had no gene match. In nucleotides, the CDR3 is TGTGCCAGCAGTCTAACGGACAGGGTCTACTATGGCTACACCTTC. It yields the protein CASSLTDRVYYGYTF.

The table lists this clonotype with a few counts. The rearrangement joins TRBV7-9 to TRBJ1-6; D is ambiguous. This CDR3 comprises 15 residues. V lost 1 base and J 7 bases, leaving 11 bases between the germline ends. Germline lookup yields CDR1 SEHNR and CDR2 FQNEAQ (reference sequence). In nucleotides, the CDR3 is TGTGCCAGCAGCTTAGGCTCGGGAGCCAATTCACCCCTCCACTTT. It codes for CASSLGSGANSPLHF.

This chain connects TRBV7-2 to TRBJ1-6; TRBD1 aligns across 8 bases. V trimming: 3 bases; J trimming: 13 bases; junction bases outside the gene matches: 8. The CDR3 sequence is 14 residues long. CDR1 is SGHTA and CDR2 is FQGNSA in the germline V gene. The CDR3 coding sequence is TGTGCCAGCAGCTTTACTACGACAGGGGCCCCCCTCCACTTT. This encodes CASSFTTTGAPLHF.

J is TRBJ2-5 and V is TRBV20-1; TRBD1 is a possible D gene (5 bases). Germline V lookup: CDR1 DFQATT, CDR2 SNEGSKA (reference sequence). This CDR3 contains 13 residues. Trimming removed 3 bases at V and 4 bases at J, with 12 bases between. CDR3 DNA: TGCAGTGCTAGCGGTGGGGCTACAGAGACCCAGTACTTC. Amino acid sequence: CSASGGATETQYF.

This clonotype was seen ten or more times. This chain links TRBV28 with TRBJ2-7; no firm D call. CDR3 length: 12 amino acids. Germline V gene sequence: CDR1 MDHEN, CDR2 SYDVKM. V dropped 4 bases and J dropped 4 bases, with 8 bases sitting between them. CDR3 sequence: CASSYSRYEQYF. CDR3 DNA: TGTGCCAGCAGTTACTCCCGGTACGAGCAGTACTTC.

This clonotype has just a few counts. V and J are TRBV5-1 and TRBJ1-2, with TRBD1 as a possible D gene (6 bases). V lost 0 bases and J lost 3, with 15 bases in between. Germline CDR1 SGHRS, CDR2 YFSETQ. The length of the CDR3 is 16 residues. For the CDR3, the DNA is TGCGCCAGCAGCTTGGGAGACAGGAACGGGTACTATGGCTACACCTTC. Its protein product is CASSLGDRNGYYGYTF.

The chain recombines TRBV7-9 with TRBJ2-1, with 8 positions matching TRBD2. Germline V gives CDR1 SEHNR, CDR2 FQNEAQ (reference sequence). This CDR3 region has 15 residues. Trimming cost V 1 base and J 5 bases; bases outside gene matches: 4. CDR3 amino acids: CASSLVWRGDNEQFF. The CDR3 region has the DNA TGTGCCAGCAGCTTAGTATGGCGGGGGGACAATGAGCAGTTCTTC.

This clonotype was recorded many times. DNA of the CDR3: TGTGCCAGCAGCGCCCAGAACTACCACGAGCAGTACTTC. Translation: CASSAQNYHEQYF. This chain links TRBV7-6 with TRBJ2-7; D unresolved. The germline V gene has CDR1 SGHVS and CDR2 FNYEAQ. The CDR3 spans 13 residues. V was cut by 5 bases and J by 5 bases, with 13 bases left in between.

This clonotype occurred many times. The V and J genes are TRBV10-1 and TRBJ2-1, with TRBD2 matching over 10 bases. The CDR3 extends over 13 amino acids. Germline V gene data show CDR1 as WNHNN and CDR2 as SYGVQD (reference sequence). V shed 3 bases, J shed 9 bases, and the junction held 2 bases outside the gene matches. This CDR3 is CASSEIAGGEQFF. The CDR3 DNA follows: TGCGCCAGCAGTGAAATAGCGGGGGGTGAGCAGTTCTTC.

This clonotype has just a few counts. The CDR3 does not end in the conserved phenylalanine or tryptophan, so this is likely a read error. The DNA is omitted, as the CDR3 cannot be located on it reliably, and the CDR3 follows TCRdb's listing. The chain has TRBV19 and TRBJ1-1; the tabulated D call, TRBD1, remains unverified against the DNA. The V gene's germline CDR1 is LNHDA and CDR2 SQIVND (reference sequence). The CDR3 is 11 amino acids in total, end residues counted. The CDR3 region is CASSRRTELHL.

This clonotype was observed at least ten times. CDR3: CASSPRKGRNTEAFF. The CDR3 nucleotides are TGTGCCAGCAGCCCCCGGAAGGGCAGGAACACTGAAGCTTTCTTT. The chain recombines TRBV7-2 with TRBJ1-1, with D uncertain. V lost 5 bases to trimming and J lost 1 base, with 14 bases between them. This CDR3 region has 15 residues. Per the germline V gene, CDR1 is SGHTA and CDR2 is FQGNSA.